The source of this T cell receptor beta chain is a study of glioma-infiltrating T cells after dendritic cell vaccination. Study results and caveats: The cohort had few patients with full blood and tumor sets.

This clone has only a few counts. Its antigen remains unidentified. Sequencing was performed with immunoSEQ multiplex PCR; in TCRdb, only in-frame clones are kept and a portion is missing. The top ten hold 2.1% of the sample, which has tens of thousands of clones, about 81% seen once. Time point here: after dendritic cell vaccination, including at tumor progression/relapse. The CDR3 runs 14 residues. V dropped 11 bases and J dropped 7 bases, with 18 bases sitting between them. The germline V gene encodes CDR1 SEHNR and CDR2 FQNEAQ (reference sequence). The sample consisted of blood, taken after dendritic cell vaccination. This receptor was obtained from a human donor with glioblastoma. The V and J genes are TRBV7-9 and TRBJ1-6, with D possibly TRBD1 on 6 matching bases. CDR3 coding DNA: TGTGCCTACACGGGGGGCGCTGAAAATTCACCCCTCCACTTT. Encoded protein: CAYTGGAENSPLHF.